This T cell receptor (beta chain) emerged from a study of blood T cell repertoires in COVID-19. As for the study in general: From T cells, B-cell-depleted T cells, or PBMCs came the material, which was cDNA or gDNA.

Enrolled during active infection, Seattle patients were then followed longitudinally. CDR3 length: 13 amino acids. CDR1 and CDR2 from the germline V gene are SGHTA and FQGTGA. The V end lost 0 bases, the J end lost 4 bases, and 6 bases lay between the germline ends. The data were produced by immunoSEQ multiplex PCR, yet TCRdb's version contains in-frame clones alone and is incomplete. The table has about 410,000 clones, 70% to 90% seen once. Sample: peripheral blood. This rearrangement joins TRBV7-3 to TRBJ1-2; a weak D match, TRBD1 (5 bases). The sequence was obtained from a woman in her thirties or forties with COVID-19, enrolled during active disease. As DNA, the CDR3 is TGTGCCAGCAGCTTAACGGGGGGCTATGGCTACACCTTC. Amino acid sequence: CASSLTGGYGYTF.